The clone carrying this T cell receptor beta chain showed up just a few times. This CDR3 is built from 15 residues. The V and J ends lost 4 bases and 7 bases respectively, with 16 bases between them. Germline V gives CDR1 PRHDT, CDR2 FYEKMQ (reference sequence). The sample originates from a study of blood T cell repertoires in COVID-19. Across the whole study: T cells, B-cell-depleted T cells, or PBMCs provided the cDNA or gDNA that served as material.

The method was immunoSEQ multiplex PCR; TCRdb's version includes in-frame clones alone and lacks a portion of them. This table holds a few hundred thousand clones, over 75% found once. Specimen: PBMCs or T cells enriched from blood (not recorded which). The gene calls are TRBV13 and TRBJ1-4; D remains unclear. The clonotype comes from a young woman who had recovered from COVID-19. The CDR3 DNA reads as TGTGCCAGCAGCTCTAACCTTGCTGGGCGTGAAAAACTGTTTTTT. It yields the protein CASSSNLAGREKLFF.